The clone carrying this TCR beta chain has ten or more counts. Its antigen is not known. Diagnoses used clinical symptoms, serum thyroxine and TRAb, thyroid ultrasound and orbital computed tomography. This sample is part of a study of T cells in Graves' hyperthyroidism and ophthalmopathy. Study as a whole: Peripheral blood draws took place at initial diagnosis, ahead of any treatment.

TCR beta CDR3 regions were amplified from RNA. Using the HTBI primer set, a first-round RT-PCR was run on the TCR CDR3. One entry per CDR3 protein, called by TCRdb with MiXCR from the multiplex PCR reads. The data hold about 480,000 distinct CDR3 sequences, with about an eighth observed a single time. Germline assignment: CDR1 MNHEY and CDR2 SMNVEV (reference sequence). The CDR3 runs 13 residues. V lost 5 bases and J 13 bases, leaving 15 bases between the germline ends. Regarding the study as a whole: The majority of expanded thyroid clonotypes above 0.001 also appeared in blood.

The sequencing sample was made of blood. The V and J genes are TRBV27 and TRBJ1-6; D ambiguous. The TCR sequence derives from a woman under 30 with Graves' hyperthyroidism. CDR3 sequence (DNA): TGTGCCAGCAGTCTTGGGTCCCCCCTTCCCCTCCACTTT. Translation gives CASSLGSPLPLHF.